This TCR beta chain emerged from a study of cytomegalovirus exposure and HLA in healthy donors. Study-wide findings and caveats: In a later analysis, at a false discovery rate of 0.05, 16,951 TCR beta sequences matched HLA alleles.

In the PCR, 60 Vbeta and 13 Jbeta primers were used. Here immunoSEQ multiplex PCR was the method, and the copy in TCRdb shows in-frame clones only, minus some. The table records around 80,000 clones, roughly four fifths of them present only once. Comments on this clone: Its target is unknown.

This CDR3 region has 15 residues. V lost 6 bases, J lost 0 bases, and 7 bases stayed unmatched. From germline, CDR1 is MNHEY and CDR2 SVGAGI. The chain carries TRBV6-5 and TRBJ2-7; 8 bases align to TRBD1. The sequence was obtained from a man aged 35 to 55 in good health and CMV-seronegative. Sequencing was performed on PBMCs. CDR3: CASSRRQGTSYEQYF. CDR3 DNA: TGTGCCAGCAGCCGCCGACAGGGGACCTCCTACGAGCAGTACTTC.